These T cell receptor beta chains were read from a single sample in a study of blood T cell repertoires in COVID-19. Assay: immunoSEQ multiplex PCR; the TCRdb copy retains only in-frame clones and omits some. The sample has 100,000 to 150,000 clones, around 89% seen once; the top ten hold approximately 4.3%. Sample: peripheral blood. Every receptor here comes from a man aged 60 to 75 with COVID-19, enrolled during active disease. The CDR3 runs from the conserved cysteine through the conserved F or W. D genes are given only for firm matches. Clone size is given for some rows only: seen once, a few or many times, or a class if the clone is expanded.

>NA|TRBD2|TRBV27|TRBJ2-1|18
CASSTTGLADSFYNEQFF
TGTGCCAGCAGCACCACGGGACTAGCCGATTCCTTTTACAATGAGCAGTTCTTC
>NA|TRBD1|TRBV18|TRBJ1-1|16
CASSPPPTGINTEAFF
TGTGCCAGCTCACCACCGCCGACAGGGATAAACACTGAAGCTTTCTTT
>NA|TRBD1|TRBV6-5|TRBJ1-2|15
CASSYSDDRDYGYTF
TGTGCCAGCAGTTACTCCGACGACAGGGACTATGGCTACACCTTC
>NA|TRBD1|TRBV7-8|TRBJ1-1|15
CASSLRQGGNTEAFF
TGTGCCAGCAGCCTCCGACAGGGGGGGAACACTGAAGCTTTCTTT
>once|NA|TRBV6-6|TRBJ1-5|15
CASSYDRGSGQPQHF
TGTGCCAGCAGCTACGACCGAGGTTCGGGTCAGCCCCAGCATTTT
>NA|TRBD2|TRBV24-1|TRBJ2-2|16
CATSDFVVGGAGELFF
TGTGCCACCAGTGATTTTGTAGTGGGAGGGGCCGGGGAGCTGTTTTTT
>NA|TRBD1|TRBV19|TRBJ1-4|15
CASSMRQGGNEKLFF
TGTGCCAGTAGTATGAGACAGGGTGGTAATGAAAAACTGTTTTTT
>NA|NA|TRBV5-1|TRBJ1-4|15
CASSLVPGGDEKLFF
TGCGCCAGCAGCTTGGTTCCGGGGGGCGATGAAAAACTGTTTTTT
>NA|NA|TRBV29-1|TRBJ2-1|13
CSSRPSSVDEQFF
TGCAGCTCCCGTCCTAGCAGTGTCGATGAGCAGTTCTTC
>NA|NA|TRBV11-3|TRBJ2-5|14
CASSLYQGSETQYF
TGTGCCAGCAGCTTATATCAGGGATCGGAGACCCAGTACTTC
>NA|TRBD2|TRBV30|TRBJ2-1|16
CAWRIFTGTSFNEQFF
TGTGCCTGGAGGATTTTTACCGGGACTAGTTTCAATGAGCAGTTCTTC
>NA|NA|TRBV27|TRBJ1-3|21
CASSLRWDLWNADTSGNTIYF
TGTGCCAGCAGTTTAAGGTGGGATTTGTGGAATGCGGACACCTCTGGAAACACCATATATTTT
>NA|NA|TRBV5-1|TRBJ1-6|15
CASRLGQGLNSPLHF
TGCGCCAGCAGGCTGGGGCAGGGGCTTAATTCACCCCTCCACTTT
>NA|NA|TRBV12-3/TRBV12-4|TRBJ2-1|12
CASSELRNEQFF
TGTGCCAGCAGCGAACTACGCAATGAGCAGTTCTTC
>NA|NA|TRBV24-1|TRBJ2-3|16
CATSGNPGSDTDTQYF
TGTGCCACCAGTGGTAATCCGGGATCCGACACAGATACGCAGTATTTT
>NA|TRBD1|TRBV19|TRBJ1-6|14
CASSGGQHNSPLHF
TGTGCCAGTAGCGGGGGACAGCATAATTCACCCCTCCACTTT
>NA|TRBD1|TRBV28|TRBJ1-5|16
CASIQLGTGGEQPQHF
TGTGCCAGCATCCAACTTGGGACAGGGGGCGAGCAGCCCCAGCATTTT
>NA|TRBD1|TRBV11-3|TRBJ2-2|15
CASSPAGQGTGELFF
TGTGCCAGCAGCCCCGCGGGACAGGGGACCGGGGAGCTGTTTTTT
>NA|NA|TRBV11-2|TRBJ2-1|14
CASSLVSALNEQFF
TGTGCCAGCAGCTTAGTTTCCGCGCTCAATGAGCAGTTCTTC
>few|NA|TRBV18|TRBJ1-1|14
CASSVRGGDTEAFF
TGTGCCAGCTCTGTGCGGGGAGGAGACACTGAAGCTTTCTTT
>NA|NA|TRBV2|TRBJ2-7|12
CASSPDSVLQYF
TGTGCCAGCAGTCCCGACAGTGTTTTACAGTACTTC
>NA|TRBD2|TRBV5-1|TRBJ2-3|15
CASNLGLALSDTQYF
TGCGCCAGCAATTTGGGACTAGCCTTATCAGATACGCAGTATTTT
>NA|TRBD1|TRBV7-9|TRBJ1-2|15
CASSLAGQPNYGYTF
TGTGCCAGCAGCTTAGCGGGACAGCCCAACTATGGCTACACCTTC
>NA|NA|TRBV6-5|TRBJ1-2|13
CATKGGRPYGYTF
TGTGCCACCAAGGGGGGGCGCCCCTATGGCTACACCTTC
>NA|TRBD1|TRBV3-1/TRBV3-2|TRBJ1-1|15
CASTPREGANTEAFF
TGTGCCAGCACCCCCCGGGAGGGGGCGAACACTGAAGCTTTCTTT
>NA|NA|TRBV10-3|TRBJ1-6|13
CAVSGTYNSPLHF
TGTGCCGTTTCTGGGACATACAATTCACCCCTCCACTTT
>NA|NA|TRBV19|TRBJ1-6|17
CASSIFMGSSYNSPLHF
TGTGCCAGTAGTATTTTTATGGGGAGCTCCTATAATTCACCCCTCCACTTT
>NA|NA|TRBV6-6|TRBJ2-5|14
CASSYQDSQETQYF
TGTGCCAGCAGTTACCAGGACAGTCAAGAGACCCAGTACTTC
>NA|NA|TRBV29-1|TRBJ1-2|14
CSIEDTVQPWGYTF
TGCAGCATTGAAGACACAGTGCAACCGTGGGGCTACACCTTC
>NA|NA|TRBV11-2|TRBJ1-5|14
CASSLEASNQPQHF
TGTGCCAGCAGCTTAGAGGCTAGCAATCAGCCCCAGCATTTT
>NA|TRBD1|TRBV7-8|TRBJ2-5|14
CASSRGTAQETQYF
TGTGCCAGCAGCCGAGGGACAGCCCAAGAGACCCAGTACTTC
>NA|NA|TRBV6-4|TRBJ1-1|14
CASSDSSRGTEAFF
TGTGCCAGCAGTGACTCCTCCAGGGGAACTGAAGCTTTCTTT
>once|TRBD1|TRBV6-5|TRBJ1-2|12
CASRVTGDGYTF
TGTGCCAGCAGGGTTACAGGGGACGGCTACACCTTC
>few|NA|TRBV7-9|TRBJ1-2|16
CASSPIGQSTVYGYTF
TGTGCCAGCAGCCCAATAGGACAGAGTACCGTCTATGGCTACACCTTC
>once|NA|TRBV2|TRBJ1-6|13
CASSGQGNSPLHF
TGTGCCAGCAGTGGGCAGGGTAATTCACCCCTCCACTTT
>NA|TRBD2|TRBV19|TRBJ2-1|17
CASTLGRLAGGYNEQFF
TGTGCCAGTACGCTAGGAAGGCTAGCGGGGGGCTACAATGAGCAGTTCTTC
>few|NA|TRBV7-2|TRBJ1-5|13
CASSPRTNQPQHF
TGTGCCAGCAGCCCACGGACTAATCAGCCCCAGCATTTT
>once|TRBD1|TRBV7-2|TRBJ1-2|16
CASSLGLHRGPDGYTF
TGTGCCAGCAGCTTAGGTCTCCACAGGGGGCCCGATGGCTACACCTTC
>NA|NA|TRBV6-4|TRBJ1-2|13
CASSDSGGYGYTF
TGTGCCAGCAGTGACTCAGGGGGCTATGGCTACACCTTC
>NA|NA|TRBV24-1|TRBJ2-7|15
CATSDGAQGSYEQYF
TGTGCCACCAGTGATGGGGCACAGGGATCCTACGAGCAGTACTTC
>once|TRBD2|TRBV7-2|TRBJ2-3|19
CASSSSRLAGVAPTDTQYF
TGTGCCAGCAGCTCATCAAGACTAGCGGGGGTCGCCCCCACAGATACGCAGTATTTT
>NA|NA|TRBV6-1|TRBJ1-4|14
CASSESAGNEKLFF
TGTGCCAGCAGTGAGTCGGCAGGGAACGAAAAACTGTTTTTT
>NA|TRBD2|TRBV5-1|TRBJ2-1|15
CASSLTSGVRGEQFF
TGCGCCAGCAGCTTGACTAGCGGGGTGCGGGGGGAGCAGTTCTTC
>NA|TRBD1|TRBV5-8|TRBJ1-3|17
CASSLGGQGNSGNTIYF
TGTGCCAGCAGCTTGGGAGGACAGGGAAACTCTGGAAACACCATATATTTT
>NA|TRBD1|TRBV9|TRBJ1-4|17
CASSTSTGAATNEKLFF
TGTGCCAGCAGCACCTCGACAGGGGCCGCAACTAATGAAAAACTGTTTTTT
>NA|NA|TRBV6-1|TRBJ2-7|14
CASTQVPGSYEQYF
TGTGCCAGCACTCAAGTCCCGGGTTCCTACGAGCAGTACTTC
>NA|NA|TRBV7-2|TRBJ2-7|13
CASSTREGYEQYF
TGTGCCAGCAGCACCAGGGAAGGGTACGAGCAGTACTTC
>NA|NA|TRBV29-1|TRBJ2-1|12
CSDMGRFNEQFF
TGCAGCGATATGGGCCGTTTCAATGAGCAGTTCTTC
>NA|TRBD1|TRBV28|TRBJ1-2|13
CASRMPGQYGYTF
TGTGCCAGCAGGATGCCGGGACAGTATGGCTACACCTTC
>NA|NA|TRBV7-9|TRBJ2-5|12
CASSSGIKTQYF
TGTGCCAGCAGCTCAGGGATAAAGACCCAGTACTTC
>few|TRBD2|TRBV7-8|TRBJ2-5|12
CASSLAGGAQYF
TGTGCCAGCAGCTTAGCGGGGGGGGCCCAGTACTTC
>once|NA|TRBV6-5|TRBJ1-1|15
CASSYPQTGNTEAFF
TGTGCCAGCAGCTACCCCCAGACAGGGAACACTGAAGCTTTCTTT
>NA|NA|TRBV5-1|TRBJ1-4|14
CASSSIGTREKLFF
TGCGCCAGCAGCTCGATCGGTACCAGGGAAAAACTGTTTTTT
>NA|TRBD1|TRBV12-3/TRBV12-4|TRBJ1-2|12
CASSGDRAGYTF
TGTGCCAGCAGCGGGGACAGGGCTGGCTACACCTTC
>NA|NA|TRBV6-1|TRBJ2-5|13
CASSETRGKTQYF
TGTGCCAGCAGTGAGACCAGGGGAAAGACCCAGTACTTC
>NA|NA|TRBV18|TRBJ1-4|13
CASSPEELGKLFF
TGTGCCAGCTCGCCCGAGGAGCTGGGAAAACTGTTTTTT